This T cell receptor (beta chain) was identified during a study of blood T cell repertoires in COVID-19. Study background: COVID-19 samples, acute and convalescent, were from the United States, Italy and Spain. In each case, the material was cDNA or gDNA derived from T cells, B-cell-depleted T cells, or PBMCs.

This clone is labeled large (0.1 to 1%). The V end was cut by 4 bases, the J end by 4 bases, with 16 bases between. The CDR3 is made up of 14 amino acids. Germline CDR1 is GTSNPN and CDR2 is SVGIG (reference sequence). Sequencing used immunoSEQ multiplex PCR; TCRdb keeps in-frame clones, though not all of them. Here the sample spans around 71,000 clones, around 76% being singletons. The J gene is TRBJ1-2, the V gene TRBV30, with D possibly matching TRBD1 (5 bases). This receptor was identified in a woman older than 75 with active or convalescent COVID-19. Sample: peripheral blood. The DNA for the CDR3 is TGTGCCTGGAAGGGGCGAACTGGGATCTATGGCTACACCTTC. It is translated as CAWKGRTGIYGYTF.